This is a list of T cell receptor beta chains from one sample in a study of OX40 agonist ivuxolimab in advanced cancers. Generated by immunoSEQ multiplex PCR, the TCRdb table keeps only in-frame clones and is missing some. The sample lists 45,000 to 50,000 clones; over 85% were seen once. Sequencing was performed on CD4+ or CD8+ T cells sorted from blood, taken in a trial of the OX40 agonist ivuxolimab. The receptors derive from an adult with an advanced solid tumor such as melanoma, head and neck, liver or kidney cancer. Each CDR3 is given with its conserved first and last residue. D genes are given only for firm matches. The size entry is marked missing in some rows and otherwise reads once, few, many or a size class.

d_gene: TRBD1; abundance: NA; v_gene: TRBV5-6; j_gene: TRBJ2-7; CDR3aa: CASSRRTGFYEQYF; CDR3nt: TGTGCCAGCAGTCGAAGGACAGGATTCTACGAGCAGTACTTC
d_gene: TRBD1; abundance: NA; v_gene: TRBV4-1; j_gene: TRBJ2-7; CDR3aa: CASSQEGTGIYEQYF; CDR3nt: TGCGCCAGCAGCCAAGAAGGGACAGGGATCTACGAGCAGTACTTC
d_gene: NA; abundance: NA; v_gene: TRBV19; j_gene: TRBJ1-5; CDR3aa: CASSGVSRQPQHF; CDR3nt: TGTGCCAGTAGTGGGGTATCAAGGCAGCCCCAGCATTTT
d_gene: NA; abundance: NA; v_gene: TRBV6-4; j_gene: TRBJ2-1; CDR3aa: CASSAGQNLGNEQFF; CDR3nt: TGTGCCAGCAGTGCCGGACAGAACCTCGGTAATGAGCAGTTCTTC
d_gene: TRBD2; abundance: NA; v_gene: TRBV4-3; j_gene: TRBJ2-7; CDR3aa: CASSQDRAGGYEQYF; CDR3nt: TGCGCCAGCAGCCAAGATCGGGCGGGAGGGTACGAGCAGTACTTC
d_gene: TRBD1; abundance: once; v_gene: TRBV29-1; j_gene: TRBJ2-7; CDR3aa: CSARNRGAYEQYF; CDR3nt: TGCAGCGCTCGAAACAGGGGGGCCTACGAGCAGTACTTC
d_gene: TRBD1; abundance: NA; v_gene: TRBV5-1; j_gene: TRBJ1-1; CDR3aa: CASIIRTGGAYCFMNTEAFF; CDR3nt: TGCGCCAGCATTATAAGGACAGGGGGGGCCTACTGCTTCATGAACACTGAAGCTTTCTTT
d_gene: NA; abundance: NA; v_gene: TRBV19; j_gene: TRBJ1-2; CDR3aa: CASRQGFYGYTF; CDR3nt: TGTGCCAGTAGACAGGGCTTCTATGGCTACACCTTC
d_gene: NA; abundance: NA; v_gene: TRBV9; j_gene: TRBJ2-2; CDR3aa: CASSVGNWVTGELFF; CDR3nt: TGTGCCAGCAGCGTAGGAAATTGGGTAACCGGGGAGCTGTTTTTT
d_gene: TRBD2; abundance: NA; v_gene: TRBV7-6; j_gene: TRBJ2-2; CDR3aa: CASSLATSGGFTGELFF; CDR3nt: TGTGCCAGCAGCTTAGCCACTAGCGGGGGGTTCACCGGGGAGCTGTTTTTT
d_gene: NA; abundance: NA; v_gene: TRBV19; j_gene: TRBJ1-1; CDR3aa: CASSISQNTEAFF; CDR3nt: TGTGCCAGTAGTATAAGCCAGAACACTGAAGCTTTCTTT
d_gene: NA; abundance: NA; v_gene: TRBV21-1; j_gene: TRBJ2-7; CDR3aa: CAWPYEQYF; CDR3nt: TGTGCCTGGCCCTACGAGCAGTACTTC
d_gene: NA; abundance: NA; v_gene: TRBV7-9; j_gene: TRBJ2-1; CDR3aa: CASSLGEGFGEQFF; CDR3nt: TGTGCCAGCAGCTTAGGTGAGGGATTCGGTGAGCAGTTCTTC
d_gene: NA; abundance: NA; v_gene: TRBV7-9; j_gene: TRBJ1-2; CDR3aa: CASSLGQNYGYTF; CDR3nt: TGTGCCAGCAGCTTAGGACAGAACTATGGCTACACCTTC
d_gene: NA; abundance: NA; v_gene: TRBV5-6; j_gene: TRBJ2-7; CDR3aa: CASSPGTPYEQYF; CDR3nt: TGTGCCAGCAGCCCCGGGACACCCTACGAGCAGTACTTC
d_gene: TRBD2; abundance: NA; v_gene: TRBV6-5; j_gene: TRBJ2-7; CDR3aa: CASSYSSSGRIYEQYF; CDR3nt: TGTGCCAGCAGTTACTCTTCTAGCGGGAGGATCTACGAGCAGTACTTC
d_gene: NA; abundance: NA; v_gene: TRBV7-9; j_gene: TRBJ1-4; CDR3aa: CASSFEIQEDWEKLFF; CDR3nt: TGTGCCAGCAGCTTCGAGATACAGGAAGATTGGGAAAAACTGTTTTTT
d_gene: TRBD2; abundance: NA; v_gene: TRBV28; j_gene: TRBJ2-3; CDR3aa: CASSLEGLAQDTQYF; CDR3nt: TGTGCCAGCAGTTTGGAGGGACTAGCTCAAGATACGCAGTATTTT
d_gene: NA; abundance: NA; v_gene: TRBV13; j_gene: TRBJ2-3; CDR3aa: CASSLRDLGTTDTQYF; CDR3nt: TGTGCCAGCAGCCTTCGGGACCTCGGGACCACAGATACGCAGTATTTT
d_gene: NA; abundance: NA; v_gene: TRBV5-4; j_gene: TRBJ2-5; CDR3aa: CASSLTEQETQYF; CDR3nt: TGTGCCAGCAGCTTGACAGAGCAAGAGACCCAGTACTTC
d_gene: TRBD2; abundance: NA; v_gene: TRBV30; j_gene: TRBJ2-5; CDR3aa: CAWSVGAGEETQYF; CDR3nt: TGTGCCTGGAGTGTAGGGGCGGGAGAAGAGACCCAGTACTTC
d_gene: NA; abundance: NA; v_gene: TRBV5-1; j_gene: TRBJ2-1; CDR3aa: CASSLDGGDEQFF; CDR3nt: TGCGCCAGCAGCTTGGATGGGGGTGATGAGCAGTTCTTC
d_gene: NA; abundance: NA; v_gene: TRBV7-9; j_gene: TRBJ2-3; CDR3aa: CASSSPTDLEGPDTQYF; CDR3nt: TGTGCCAGCAGCTCACCCACAGACTTGGAGGGTCCAGATACGCAGTATTTT
d_gene: NA; abundance: NA; v_gene: TRBV7-9; j_gene: TRBJ1-3; CDR3aa: CASSQVILGNTIYF; CDR3nt: TGTGCCAGCAGCCAAGTAATACTCGGAAACACCATATATTTT
d_gene: NA; abundance: once; v_gene: TRBV4-3; j_gene: TRBJ2-7; CDR3aa: CASSQDRPGIEYF; CDR3nt: TGCGCCAGCAGCCAAGATCGTCCGGGAATCGAGTACTTC
d_gene: TRBD2; abundance: NA; v_gene: TRBV5-6; j_gene: TRBJ2-5; CDR3aa: CASSFRLAPEWPQYF; CDR3nt: TGTGCCAGCAGCTTCCGACTAGCTCCCGAGTGGCCCCAGTACTTC
d_gene: NA; abundance: NA; v_gene: TRBV27; j_gene: TRBJ2-3; CDR3aa: CASSLWGELGTDTQYF; CDR3nt: TGTGCCAGCAGTTTGTGGGGGGAGCTCGGCACAGATACGCAGTATTTT
d_gene: NA; abundance: once; v_gene: TRBV27; j_gene: TRBJ2-6; CDR3aa: CASSLGARANVLTF; CDR3nt: TGTGCCAGCAGTTTGGGGGCCAGGGCCAACGTCCTGACTTTC
d_gene: NA; abundance: NA; v_gene: TRBV29-1; j_gene: TRBJ2-1; CDR3aa: CSVEAGGRGYNEQFF; CDR3nt: TGCAGCGTTGAGGCGGGCGGAAGGGGCTACAATGAGCAGTTCTTC
d_gene: NA; abundance: NA; v_gene: TRBV4-3; j_gene: TRBJ2-2; CDR3aa: CASSQDGEDGELFF; CDR3nt: TGCGCCAGCAGCCAAGACGGGGAGGACGGGGAGCTGTTTTTT
d_gene: NA; abundance: NA; v_gene: TRBV13; j_gene: TRBJ2-1; CDR3aa: CASSLDPGVTNEQFF; CDR3nt: TGTGCCAGCAGCTTAGACCCAGGGGTCACCAATGAGCAGTTCTTC
d_gene: NA; abundance: NA; v_gene: TRBV4-1; j_gene: TRBJ2-2; CDR3aa: CASSQDAGPRELFF; CDR3nt: TGCGCCAGCAGCCAAGATGCGGGCCCCAGGGAGCTGTTTTTT
d_gene: NA; abundance: medium-sized; v_gene: TRBV6-1; j_gene: TRBJ1-1; CDR3aa: CASSEAVWQKAFF; CDR3nt: TGTGCCAGCAGTGAAGCGGTCTGGCAGAAAGCTTTCTTT
d_gene: NA; abundance: NA; v_gene: TRBV6-5; j_gene: TRBJ1-1; CDR3aa: CASSYRRLNTEAFF; CDR3nt: TGTGCCAGCAGTTACCGACGGTTGAACACTGAAGCTTTCTTT
d_gene: TRBD2; abundance: NA; v_gene: TRBV11-3; j_gene: TRBJ2-1; CDR3aa: CASSGGQGGDYNEQFF; CDR3nt: TGTGCCAGCAGCGGAGGGCAGGGAGGGGACTACAATGAGCAGTTCTTC
d_gene: TRBD1; abundance: NA; v_gene: TRBV4-1; j_gene: TRBJ2-7; CDR3aa: CASSQELWGQGAYEQYF; CDR3nt: TGCGCCAGCAGCCAAGAGCTGTGGGGACAGGGGGCCTACGAGCAGTACTTC
d_gene: NA; abundance: NA; v_gene: TRBV13; j_gene: TRBJ2-5; CDR3aa: CASSLRGRGGETQYF; CDR3nt: TGTGCCAGCAGCTTACGGGGAAGGGGGGGAGAGACCCAGTACTTC
d_gene: TRBD2; abundance: NA; v_gene: TRBV9; j_gene: TRBJ2-1; CDR3aa: CASSVETAPAGDEQFF; CDR3nt: TGTGCCAGCAGCGTAGAAACCGCGCCGGCGGGGGATGAGCAGTTCTTC
d_gene: TRBD1; abundance: NA; v_gene: TRBV5-8; j_gene: TRBJ2-3; CDR3aa: CASSLVGRDRAADTQYF; CDR3nt: TGTGCCAGCAGCTTGGTAGGTCGGGACAGGGCCGCAGATACGCAGTATTTT
d_gene: TRBD1; abundance: NA; v_gene: TRBV7-9; j_gene: TRBJ1-6; CDR3aa: CASSSGQGYSPLHF; CDR3nt: TGTGCCAGCAGCTCGGGACAGGGGTACTCACCCCTCCACTTT